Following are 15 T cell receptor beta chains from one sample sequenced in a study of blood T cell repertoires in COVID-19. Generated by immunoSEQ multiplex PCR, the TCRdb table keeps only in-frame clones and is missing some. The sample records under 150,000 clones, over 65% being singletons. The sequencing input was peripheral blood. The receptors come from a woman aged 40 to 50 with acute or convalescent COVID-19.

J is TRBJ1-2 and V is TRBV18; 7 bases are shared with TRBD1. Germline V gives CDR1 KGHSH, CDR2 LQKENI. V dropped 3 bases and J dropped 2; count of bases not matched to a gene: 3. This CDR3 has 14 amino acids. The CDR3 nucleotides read TGTGCCAGCTCACCGACAGGGTCGAACTATGGCTACACCTTC. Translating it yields CASSPTGSNYGYTF.

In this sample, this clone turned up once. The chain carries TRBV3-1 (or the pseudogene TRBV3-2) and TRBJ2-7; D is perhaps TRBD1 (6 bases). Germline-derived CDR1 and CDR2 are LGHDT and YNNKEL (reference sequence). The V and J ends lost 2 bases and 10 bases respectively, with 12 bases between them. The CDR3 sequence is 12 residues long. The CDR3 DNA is TGTGCCAGCAGCCAAAGGCAAGGGGGACAGTACTTC. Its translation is CASSQRQGGQYF.

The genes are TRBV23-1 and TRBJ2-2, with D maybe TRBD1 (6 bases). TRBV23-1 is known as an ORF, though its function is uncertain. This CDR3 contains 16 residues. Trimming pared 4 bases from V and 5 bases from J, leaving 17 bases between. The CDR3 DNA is TGCGCCAGCAGTCCTCTCGATGGGGGCAGGACCGGGGAGCTGTTTTTT. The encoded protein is CASSPLDGGRTGELFF.

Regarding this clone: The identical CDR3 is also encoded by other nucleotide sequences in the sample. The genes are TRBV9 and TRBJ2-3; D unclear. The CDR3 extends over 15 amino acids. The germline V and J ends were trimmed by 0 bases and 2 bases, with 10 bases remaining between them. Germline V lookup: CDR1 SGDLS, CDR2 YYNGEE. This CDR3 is CASSVGGTYTDTQYF. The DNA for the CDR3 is TGTGCCAGCAGCGTAGGCGGAACCTACACAGATACGCAGTATTTT.

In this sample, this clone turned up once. The CDR3 is CATSSGGASYEQYF. CDR3 nucleotides: TGTGCCACCTCTAGCGGGGGGGCTTCCTACGAGCAGTACTTC. The chain combines TRBV6-5 with TRBJ2-7; 12 positions match TRBD2. Germline V gives CDR1 MNHEY, CDR2 SVGAGI. The CDR3 covers 14 residues. With V trimmed by 10 bases and J by 1 base, 5 bases remained unmatched.

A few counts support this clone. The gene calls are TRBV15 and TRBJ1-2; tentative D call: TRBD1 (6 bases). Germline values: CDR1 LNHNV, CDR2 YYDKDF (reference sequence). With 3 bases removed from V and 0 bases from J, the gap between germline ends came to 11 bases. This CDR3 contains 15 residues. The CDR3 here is CATSSSGVANYGYTF. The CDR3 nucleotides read TGTGCCACCAGCAGTTCAGGGGTGGCTAACTATGGCTACACCTTC.

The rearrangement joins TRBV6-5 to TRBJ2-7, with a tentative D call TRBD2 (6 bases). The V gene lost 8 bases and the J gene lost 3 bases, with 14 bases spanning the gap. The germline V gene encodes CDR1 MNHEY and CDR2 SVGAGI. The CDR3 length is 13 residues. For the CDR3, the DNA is TGTGCCAGCCTTCCGGGAGAGAGCTACGAGCAGTACTTC. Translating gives CASLPGESYEQYF.

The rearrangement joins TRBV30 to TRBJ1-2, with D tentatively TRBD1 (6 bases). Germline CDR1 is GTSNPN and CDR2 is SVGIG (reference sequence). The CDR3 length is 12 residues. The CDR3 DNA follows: TGTGGGACCGGACAGTTTTACTATGGCTACACCTTC. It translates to CGTGQFYYGYTF. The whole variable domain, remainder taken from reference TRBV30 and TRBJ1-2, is SQTIHQWPATLVQPVGSPLSLECTVEGTSNPNLYWYRQAAGRGLQLLFYSVGIGQISSEVPQNLSASRPQDRQFILSSKKLLLSDSGFYLCGTGQFYYGYTFGSGTRLTVV.

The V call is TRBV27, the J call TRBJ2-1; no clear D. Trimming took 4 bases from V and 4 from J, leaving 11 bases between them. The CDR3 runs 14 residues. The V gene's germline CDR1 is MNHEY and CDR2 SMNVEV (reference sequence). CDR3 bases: TGTGCCAGCAGTTCCCCCTCCGCGTACAATGAGCAGTTCTTC. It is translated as CASSSPSAYNEQFF.

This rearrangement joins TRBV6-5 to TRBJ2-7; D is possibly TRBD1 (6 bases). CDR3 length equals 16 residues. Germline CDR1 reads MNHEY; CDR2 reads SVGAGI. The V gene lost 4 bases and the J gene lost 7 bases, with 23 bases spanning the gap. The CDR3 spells CASSFSPYRTVGEQYF. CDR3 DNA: TGTGCCAGCAGTTTTTCCCCCTATCGGACAGTCGGGGAGCAGTACTTC.

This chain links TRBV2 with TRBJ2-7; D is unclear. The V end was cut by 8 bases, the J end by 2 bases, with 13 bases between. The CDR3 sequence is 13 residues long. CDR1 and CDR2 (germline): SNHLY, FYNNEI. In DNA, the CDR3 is TGTGCCAGCTCGATCGAGCTAACCTACGAGCAGTACTTC. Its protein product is CASSIELTYEQYF.

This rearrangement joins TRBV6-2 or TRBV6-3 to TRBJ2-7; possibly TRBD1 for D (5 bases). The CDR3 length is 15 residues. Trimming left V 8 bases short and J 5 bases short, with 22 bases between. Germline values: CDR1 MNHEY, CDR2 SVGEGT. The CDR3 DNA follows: TGTGCCAGCCGCCCCCAAAGACAGTTTCGGGACGAGCAGTACTTC. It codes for CASRPQRQFRDEQYF.

The CDR3 nucleotides are TGTGCCAGCAGCTTAACGAGGGATCAGACCCAGTACTTC. It is translated as CASSLTRDQTQYF. This rearrangement joins TRBV7-3 to TRBJ2-5, with D tentatively TRBD2 (5 bases). Per germline, CDR1 SGHTA and CDR2 FQGTGA. V dropped 0 bases and J dropped 6 bases, with 8 bases sitting between them. CDR3 length: 13 amino acids.

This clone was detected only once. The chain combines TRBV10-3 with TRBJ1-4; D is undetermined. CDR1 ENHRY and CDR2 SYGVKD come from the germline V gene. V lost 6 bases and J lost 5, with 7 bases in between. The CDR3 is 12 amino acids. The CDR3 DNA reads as TGTGCCATCAGCACAGTAAATGAAAAACTGTTTTTT. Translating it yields CAISTVNEKLFF.

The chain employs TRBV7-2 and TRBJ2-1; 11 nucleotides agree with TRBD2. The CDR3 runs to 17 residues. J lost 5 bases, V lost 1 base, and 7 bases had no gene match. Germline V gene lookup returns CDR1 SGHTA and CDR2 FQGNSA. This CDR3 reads CASSLGPPTSGDNEQFF. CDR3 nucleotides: TGTGCCAGCAGCTTAGGTCCCCCGACTAGCGGGGACAATGAGCAGTTCTTC.